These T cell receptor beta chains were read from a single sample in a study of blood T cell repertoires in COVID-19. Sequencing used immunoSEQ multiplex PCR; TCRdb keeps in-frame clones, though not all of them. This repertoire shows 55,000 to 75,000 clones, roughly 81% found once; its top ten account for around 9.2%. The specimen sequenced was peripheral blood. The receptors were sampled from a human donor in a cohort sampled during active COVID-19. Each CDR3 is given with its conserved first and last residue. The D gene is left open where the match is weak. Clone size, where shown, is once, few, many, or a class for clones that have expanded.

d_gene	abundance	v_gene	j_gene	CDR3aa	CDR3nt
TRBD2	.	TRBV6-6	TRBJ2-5	CASRLAEETQYF	TGTGCCAGCAGACTAGCGGAAGAGACCCAGTACTTC
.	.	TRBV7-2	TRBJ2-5	CASSLQPDFQETQYF	TGTGCCAGCAGCTTACAACCAGACTTTCAAGAGACCCAGTACTTC
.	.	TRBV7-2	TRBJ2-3	CASSSARVSTDTQYF	TGTGCCAGCAGCTCCGCCCGGGTTAGCACAGATACGCAGTATTTT
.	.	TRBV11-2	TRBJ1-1	CASSLSSRGQGNTEAFF	TGTGCCAGCAGCTTATCCTCGCGGGGGCAGGGGAACACTGAAGCTTTCTTT
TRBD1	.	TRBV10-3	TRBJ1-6	CAISGQGSYNSPLHF	TGTGCCATCAGTGGACAGGGCTCCTATAATTCACCCCTCCACTTT
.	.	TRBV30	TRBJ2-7	CAWSAVTYEQYF	TGTGCCTGGAGTGCAGTGACCTACGAGCAGTACTTC
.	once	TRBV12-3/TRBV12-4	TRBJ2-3	CASSSTLDLPYF	TGTGCCAGCAGTTCAACCTTAGATTTGCCGTATTTT
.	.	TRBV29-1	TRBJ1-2	CSVATARGYTF	TGCAGCGTTGCGACAGCTCGTGGCTACACCTTC
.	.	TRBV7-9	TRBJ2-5	CASSPTGDLGTQYF	TGTGCCAGCAGCCCTACGGGAGATTTGGGGACCCAGTACTTC
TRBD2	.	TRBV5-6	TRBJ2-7	CASSLPSGRLQYF	TGTGCCAGCAGCTTGCCTAGCGGGAGGCTCCAGTACTTC
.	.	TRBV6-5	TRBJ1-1	CASSRQMNTEAFF	TGTGCCAGCAGTAGACAGATGAACACTGAAGCTTTCTTT
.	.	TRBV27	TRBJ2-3	CASSSVDTQYF	TGTGCCAGCAGTTCAGTGGATACGCAGTATTTT
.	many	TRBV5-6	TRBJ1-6	CASSFRENSPLHF	TGTGCCAGCAGCTTCAGGGAAAATTCACCCCTCCACTTT
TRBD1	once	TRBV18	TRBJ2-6	CASSPPGGDSQSGANVLTF	TGTGCCAGCTCACCACCGGGTGGGGACAGCCAGTCTGGGGCCAACGTCCTGACTTTC
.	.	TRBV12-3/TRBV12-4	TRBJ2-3	CASTDYTDTQYF	TGTGCCAGCACCGACTACACAGATACGCAGTATTTT
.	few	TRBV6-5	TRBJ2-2	CASSYGATGELFF	TGTGCCAGCAGTTACGGGGCCACCGGGGAGCTGTTTTTT
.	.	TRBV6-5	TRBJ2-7	CASNAGLDYEQYF	TGTGCCAGCAACGCGGGCTTAGACTACGAGCAGTACTTC
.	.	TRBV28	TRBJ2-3	CASSQTRLAGLHTDTQYF	TGTGCCAGCAGTCAAACCCGATTGGCGGGCCTACACACAGATACGCAGTATTTT
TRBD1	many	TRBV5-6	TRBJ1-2	CASSSEQGEIYGYTF	TGTGCCAGCAGCTCAGAACAGGGGGAAATCTATGGCTACACCTTC
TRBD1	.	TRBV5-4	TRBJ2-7	CASSHRRQGNTYYEQYF	TGTGCCAGCAGCCACCGAAGACAGGGGAATACTTATTACGAGCAGTACTTC
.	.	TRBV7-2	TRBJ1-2	CASSLLQGLYGYTF	TGTGCCAGCAGCTTATTGCAGGGCCTCTATGGCTACACCTTC
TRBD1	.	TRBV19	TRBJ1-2	CASSTLTSGTGEMNYGYTF	TGTGCCAGTAGTACGCTAACCTCCGGGACAGGGGAAATGAACTATGGCTACACCTTC
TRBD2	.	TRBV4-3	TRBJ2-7	CASSQEAGGFYEQYF	TGCGCCAGCAGCCAAGAGGCCGGGGGGTTCTACGAGCAGTACTTC
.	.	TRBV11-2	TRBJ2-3	CASSLAGLGGADTQYF	TGTGCCAGCAGCTTAGCTGGTCTAGGCGGCGCAGATACGCAGTATTTT
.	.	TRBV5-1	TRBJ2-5	CASSFTPSAQETQYF	TGCGCCAGCAGCTTTACACCTAGCGCCCAAGAGACCCAGTACTTC
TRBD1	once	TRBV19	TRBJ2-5	CASSMGTPGQGETQYF	TGTGCCAGTAGTATGGGGACCCCGGGACAGGGGGAGACCCAGTACTTC
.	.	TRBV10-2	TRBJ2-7	CASSERQGTQYF	TGCGCCAGCAGTGAGCGCCAGGGGACGCAGTACTTC
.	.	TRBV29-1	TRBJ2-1	CSVELSDRYNEQFF	TGCAGCGTTGAGTTATCGGACAGATACAATGAGCAGTTCTTC
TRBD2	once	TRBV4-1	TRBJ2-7	CASSQGGGSSYEQYF	TGCGCCAGCAGCCAAGGGGGCGGGAGCTCCTACGAGCAGTACTTC
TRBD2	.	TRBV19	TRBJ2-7	CASSAGLAVYEQYF	TGTGCCAGTAGTGCAGGACTAGCGGTCTACGAGCAGTACTTC
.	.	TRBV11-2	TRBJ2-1	CASSLEVDLSSYNEQFF	TGTGCCAGCAGCTTAGAAGTCGATCTGAGCTCCTACAATGAGCAGTTCTTC
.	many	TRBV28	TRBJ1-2	CASSFSGVGYGYTF	TGTGCCAGCAGTTTCTCGGGGGTGGGCTATGGCTACACCTTC
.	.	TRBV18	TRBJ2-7	CASSPRQLSSYEQYF	TGTGCCAGCTCACCCAGACAGCTGAGCTCCTACGAGCAGTACTTC
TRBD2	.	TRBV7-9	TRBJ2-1	CASSSGTSGDNEQFF	TGTGCCAGCAGCTCTGGGACTAGCGGAGACAATGAGCAGTTCTTC
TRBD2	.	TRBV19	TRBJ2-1	CASSNSGRGSNEQFF	TGTGCCAGTAGCAATAGCGGGAGAGGCTCCAATGAGCAGTTCTTC
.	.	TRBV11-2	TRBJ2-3	CASSRPGWGVKSDTQYF	TGTGCCAGCAGCCGCCCGGGGTGGGGAGTAAAGTCAGATACGCAGTATTTT
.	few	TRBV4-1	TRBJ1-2	CASSQGAGGGYGYTF	TGCGCCAGCAGCCAAGGAGCGGGGGGCGGCTATGGCTACACCTTC
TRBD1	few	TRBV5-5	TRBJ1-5	CASSSGTGDGRVQPQHF	TGTGCCAGCAGCTCCGGGACAGGGGATGGTAGGGTTCAGCCCCAGCATTTT
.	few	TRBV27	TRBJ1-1	CASSFRDEAFF	TGTGCCAGCAGTTTCAGGGATGAAGCTTTCTTT
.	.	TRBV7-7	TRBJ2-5	CASPLRRENQETQYF	TGTGCTAGCCCTCTAAGGAGAGAGAACCAAGAGACCCAGTACTTC
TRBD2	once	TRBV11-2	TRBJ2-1	CASSLGGLKYNEQFF	TGTGCCAGCAGCTTAGGGGGACTAAAATACAATGAGCAGTTCTTC
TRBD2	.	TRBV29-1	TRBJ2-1	CSVLTSGSPSSYNEQFF	TGCAGCGTTCTGACTAGCGGGAGCCCCTCCTCCTACAATGAGCAGTTCTTC
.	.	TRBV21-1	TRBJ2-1	CASSTPPGAPGRYEQFF	TGTGCCAGCAGCACACCGCCGGGAGCCCCTGGGAGATATGAGCAGTTCTTC
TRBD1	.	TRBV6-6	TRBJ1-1	CASRASGTAEAFF	TGTGCCAGCAGGGCGTCCGGGACAGCTGAAGCTTTCTTT
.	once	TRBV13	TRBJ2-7	CASSLYGTYEQYF	TGTGCCAGCAGCTTATACGGGACCTACGAGCAGTACTTC
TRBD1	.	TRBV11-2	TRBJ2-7	CASSSDRGLYEQYF	TGTGCCAGCAGCTCCGACAGGGGGCTGTACGAGCAGTACTTC
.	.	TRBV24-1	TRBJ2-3	CATSDFYGGSTDTQYF	TGTGCCACCAGTGATTTTTACGGCGGGAGCACAGATACGCAGTATTTT
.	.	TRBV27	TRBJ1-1	CASSLWGGTNTEAFF	TGTGCCAGCAGTTTATGGGGGGGAACGAACACTGAAGCTTTCTTT